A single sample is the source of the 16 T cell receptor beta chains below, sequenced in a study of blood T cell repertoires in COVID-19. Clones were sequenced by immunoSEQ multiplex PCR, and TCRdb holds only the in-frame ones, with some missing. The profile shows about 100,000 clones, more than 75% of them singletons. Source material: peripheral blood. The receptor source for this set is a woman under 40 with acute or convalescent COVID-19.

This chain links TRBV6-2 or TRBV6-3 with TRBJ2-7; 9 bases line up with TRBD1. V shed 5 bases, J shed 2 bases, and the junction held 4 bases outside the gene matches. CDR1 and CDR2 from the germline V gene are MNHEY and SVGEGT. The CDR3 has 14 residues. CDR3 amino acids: CASSPTGGTYEQYF. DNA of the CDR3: TGTGCCAGCAGTCCAACAGGGGGCACCTACGAGCAGTACTTC.

This CDR3 is CASAGETQYF. CDR3 sequence (DNA): TGTGCCAGCGCCGGGGAGACCCAGTACTTC. The chain combines TRBV11-3 with TRBJ2-5; D uncertain. V lost 8 bases to trimming and J lost 5 bases, with 6 bases between them. CDR3 length: 10 residues. The V gene's germline CDR1 is SGHNT and CDR2 YENEEA.

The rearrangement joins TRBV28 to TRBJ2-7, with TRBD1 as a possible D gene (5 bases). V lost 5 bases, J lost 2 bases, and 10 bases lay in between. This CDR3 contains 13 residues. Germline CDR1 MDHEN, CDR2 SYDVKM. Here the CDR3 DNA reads TGTGCCAGCAGTCCAGACAGCCCCTACGAGCAGTACTTC. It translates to CASSPDSPYEQYF.

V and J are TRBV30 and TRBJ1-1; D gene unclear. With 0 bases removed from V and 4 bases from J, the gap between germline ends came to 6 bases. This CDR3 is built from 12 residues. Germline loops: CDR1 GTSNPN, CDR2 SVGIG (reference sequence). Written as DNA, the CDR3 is TGTGCCTGGAGTGTATTCTCCACTGAAGCTTTCTTT. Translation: CAWSVFSTEAFF.

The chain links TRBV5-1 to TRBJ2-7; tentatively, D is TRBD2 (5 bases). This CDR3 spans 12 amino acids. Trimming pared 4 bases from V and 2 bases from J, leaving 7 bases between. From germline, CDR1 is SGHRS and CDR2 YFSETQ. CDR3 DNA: TGCGCCAGCAGCCGAGGGACCTACGAGCAGTACTTC. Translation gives CASSRGTYEQYF.

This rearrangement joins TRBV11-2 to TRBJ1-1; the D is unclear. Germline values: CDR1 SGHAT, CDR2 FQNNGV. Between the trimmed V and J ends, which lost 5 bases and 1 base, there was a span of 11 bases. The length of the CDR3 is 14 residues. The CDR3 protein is CASSPPRRNTEAFF. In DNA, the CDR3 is TGTGCCAGCAGCCCACCACGGAGGAACACTGAAGCTTTCTTT.

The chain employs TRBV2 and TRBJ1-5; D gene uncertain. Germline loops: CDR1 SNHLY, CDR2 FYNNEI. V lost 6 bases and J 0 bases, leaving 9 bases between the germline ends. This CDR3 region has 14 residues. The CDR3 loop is CASSERYSNQPQHF. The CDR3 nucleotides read TGTGCCAGCAGCGAGCGTTATAGCAATCAGCCCCAGCATTTT.

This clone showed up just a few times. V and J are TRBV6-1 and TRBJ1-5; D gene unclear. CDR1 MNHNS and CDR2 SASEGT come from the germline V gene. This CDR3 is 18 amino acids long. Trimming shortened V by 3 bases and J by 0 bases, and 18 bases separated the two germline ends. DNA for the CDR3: TGTGCCAGCAGTGAGCCCTGGGTGGCAGCGTATAGCAATCAGCCCCAGCATTTT. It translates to CASSEPWVAAYSNQPQHF.

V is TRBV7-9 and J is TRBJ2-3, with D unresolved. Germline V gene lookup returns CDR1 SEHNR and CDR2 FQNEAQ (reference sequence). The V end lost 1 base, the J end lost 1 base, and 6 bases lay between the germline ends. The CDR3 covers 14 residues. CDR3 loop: CASSLVTGTDTQYF. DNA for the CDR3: TGTGCCAGCAGCTTAGTAACAGGCACAGATACGCAGTATTTT.

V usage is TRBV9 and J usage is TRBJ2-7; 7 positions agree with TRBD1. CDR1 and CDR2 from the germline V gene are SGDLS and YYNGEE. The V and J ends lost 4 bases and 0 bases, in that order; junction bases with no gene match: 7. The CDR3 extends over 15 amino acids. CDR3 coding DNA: TGTGCCAGCAGCCCCCGACAGGGACCCTCCTACGAGCAGTACTTC. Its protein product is CASSPRQGPSYEQYF.

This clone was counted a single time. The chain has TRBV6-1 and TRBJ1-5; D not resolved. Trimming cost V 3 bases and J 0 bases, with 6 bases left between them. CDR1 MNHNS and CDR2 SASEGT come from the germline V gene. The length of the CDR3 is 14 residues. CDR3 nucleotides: TGTGCCAGCAGTGACGTATATAGCAATCAGCCCCAGCATTTT. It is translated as CASSDVYSNQPQHF.

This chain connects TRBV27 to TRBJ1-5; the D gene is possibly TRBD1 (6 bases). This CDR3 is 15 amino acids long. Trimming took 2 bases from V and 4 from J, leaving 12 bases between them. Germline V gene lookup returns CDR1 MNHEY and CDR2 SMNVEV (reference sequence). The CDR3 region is CASSLGQWGNQPQHF. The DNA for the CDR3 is TGTGCCAGCAGTTTAGGACAGTGGGGTAATCAGCCCCAGCATTTT.

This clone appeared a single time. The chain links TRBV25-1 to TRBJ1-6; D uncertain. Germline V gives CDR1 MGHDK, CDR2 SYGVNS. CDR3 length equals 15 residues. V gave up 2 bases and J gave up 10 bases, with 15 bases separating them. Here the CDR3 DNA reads TGTGCCAGCAGTGAAGGAGGGTCATGGAGCTCACCCCTCCACTTT. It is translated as CASSEGGSWSSPLHF.

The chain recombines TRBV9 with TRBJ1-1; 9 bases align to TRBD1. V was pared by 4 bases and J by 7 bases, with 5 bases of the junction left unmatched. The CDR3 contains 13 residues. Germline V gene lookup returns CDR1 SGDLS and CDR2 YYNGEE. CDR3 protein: CASSPTGGIEAFF. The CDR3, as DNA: TGTGCCAGCAGCCCGACAGGGGGAATTGAAGCTTTCTTT.

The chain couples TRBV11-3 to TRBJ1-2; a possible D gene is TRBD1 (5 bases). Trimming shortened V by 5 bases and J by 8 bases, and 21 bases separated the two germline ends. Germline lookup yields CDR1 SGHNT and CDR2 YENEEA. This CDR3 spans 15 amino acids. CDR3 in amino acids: CASSLIGGVSDGYTF. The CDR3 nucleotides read TGTGCCAGCAGCCTAATCGGGGGAGTCTCGGACGGCTACACCTTC. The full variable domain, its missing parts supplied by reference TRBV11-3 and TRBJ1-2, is EAGVVQSPRYKIIEKKQPVAFWCNPISGHNTLYWYLQNLGQGPELLIRYENEEAVDDSQLPKDRFSAERLKGVDSTLKIQPAELGDSAVYLCASSLIGGVSDGYTFGSGTRLTVV.

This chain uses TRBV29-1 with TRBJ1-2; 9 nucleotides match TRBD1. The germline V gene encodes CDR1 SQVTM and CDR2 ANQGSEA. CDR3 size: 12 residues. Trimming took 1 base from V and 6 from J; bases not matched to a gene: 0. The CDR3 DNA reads TGCAGCGTTGAAGGGACAGGGGATGGCTACACCTTC. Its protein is CSVEGTGDGYTF. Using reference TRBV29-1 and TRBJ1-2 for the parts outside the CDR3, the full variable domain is SAVISQKPSRDICQRGTSLTIQCQVDSQVTMMFWYRQQPGQSLTLIATANQGSEATYESGFVIDKFPISRPNLTFSTLTVSNMSPEDSSIYLCSVEGTGDGYTFGSGTRLTVV.